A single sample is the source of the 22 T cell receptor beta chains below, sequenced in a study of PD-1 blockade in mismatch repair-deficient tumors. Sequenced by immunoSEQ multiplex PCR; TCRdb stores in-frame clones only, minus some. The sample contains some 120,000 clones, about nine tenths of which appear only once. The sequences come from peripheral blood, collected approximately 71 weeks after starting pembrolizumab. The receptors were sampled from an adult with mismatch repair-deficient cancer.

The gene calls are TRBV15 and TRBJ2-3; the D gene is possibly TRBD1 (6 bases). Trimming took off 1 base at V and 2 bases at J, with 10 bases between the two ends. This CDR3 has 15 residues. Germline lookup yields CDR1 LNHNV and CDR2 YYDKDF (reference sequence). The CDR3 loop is CATSRVGASTDTQYF. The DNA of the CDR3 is TGTGCCACCAGCAGAGTGGGGGCTTCCACAGATACGCAGTATTTT.

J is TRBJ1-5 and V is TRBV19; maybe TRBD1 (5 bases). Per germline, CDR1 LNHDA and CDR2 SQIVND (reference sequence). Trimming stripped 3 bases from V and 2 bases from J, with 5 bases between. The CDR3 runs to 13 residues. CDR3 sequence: CASSMGRNQPQHF. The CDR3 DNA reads TGTGCCAGTAGTATGGGGCGCAATCAGCCCCAGCATTTT. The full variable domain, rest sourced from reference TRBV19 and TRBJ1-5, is DGGITQSPKYLFRKEGQNVTLSCEQNLNHDAMYWYRQDPGQGLRLIYYSQIVNDFQKGDIAEGYSVSREKKESFPLTVTSAQKNPTAFYLCASSMGRNQPQHFGDGTRLSIL.

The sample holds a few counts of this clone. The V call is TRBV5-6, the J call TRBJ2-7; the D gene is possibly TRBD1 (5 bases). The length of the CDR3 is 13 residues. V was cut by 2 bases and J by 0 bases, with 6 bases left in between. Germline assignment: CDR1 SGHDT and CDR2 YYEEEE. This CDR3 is CASSFQGSYEQYF. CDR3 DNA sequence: TGTGCCAGCAGCTTCCAGGGCTCCTACGAGCAGTACTTC.

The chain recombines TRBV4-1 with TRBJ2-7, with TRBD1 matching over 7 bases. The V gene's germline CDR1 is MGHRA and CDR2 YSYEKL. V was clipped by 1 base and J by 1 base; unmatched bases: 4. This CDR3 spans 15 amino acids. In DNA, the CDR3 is TGCGCCAGCAGCCAAGTCCGGGACAGTTCCTACGAGCAGTACTTC. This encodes CASSQVRDSSYEQYF.

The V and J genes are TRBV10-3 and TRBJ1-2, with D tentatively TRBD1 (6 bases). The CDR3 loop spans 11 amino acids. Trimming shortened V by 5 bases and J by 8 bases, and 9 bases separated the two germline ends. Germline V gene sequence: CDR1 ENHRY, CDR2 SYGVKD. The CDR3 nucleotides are TGTGCCATCAGTTGGGGGCAAGGCTACACCTTC. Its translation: CAISWGQGYTF.

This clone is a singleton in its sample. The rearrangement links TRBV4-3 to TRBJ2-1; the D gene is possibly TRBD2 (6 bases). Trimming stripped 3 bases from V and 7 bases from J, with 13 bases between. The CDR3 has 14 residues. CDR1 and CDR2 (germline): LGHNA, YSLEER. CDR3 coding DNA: TGCGCCAGCAGCCATCTGGGGACTGAAAATGAGCAGTTCTTC. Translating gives CASSHLGTENEQFF.

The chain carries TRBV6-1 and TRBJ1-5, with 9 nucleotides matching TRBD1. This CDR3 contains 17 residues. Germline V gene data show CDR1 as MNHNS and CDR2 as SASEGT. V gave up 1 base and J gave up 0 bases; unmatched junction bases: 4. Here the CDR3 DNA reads TGTGCCAGCAGTGAAGTAGGGACAGGGATTAGCAATCAGCCCCAGCATTTT. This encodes CASSEVGTGISNQPQHF.

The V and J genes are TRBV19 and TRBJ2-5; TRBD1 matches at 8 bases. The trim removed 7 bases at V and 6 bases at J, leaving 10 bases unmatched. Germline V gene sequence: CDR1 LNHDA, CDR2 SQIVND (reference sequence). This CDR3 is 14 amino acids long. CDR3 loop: CASNPGQGRQTQYF. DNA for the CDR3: TGTGCCAGTAATCCTGGACAGGGAAGGCAGACCCAGTACTTC.

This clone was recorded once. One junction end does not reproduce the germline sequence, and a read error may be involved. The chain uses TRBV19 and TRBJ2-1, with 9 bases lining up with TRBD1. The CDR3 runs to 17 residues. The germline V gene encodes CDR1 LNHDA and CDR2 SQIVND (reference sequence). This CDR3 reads CASSNPPRDRVVNEQFF. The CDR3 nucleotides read TGTGCAAGTAGTAACCCCCCCCGGGACAGGGTGGTGAATGAGCAGTTCTTC.

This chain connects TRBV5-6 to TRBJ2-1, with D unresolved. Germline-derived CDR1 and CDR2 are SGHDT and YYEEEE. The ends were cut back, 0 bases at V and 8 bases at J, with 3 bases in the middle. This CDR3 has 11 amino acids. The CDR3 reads CASSLAHEQFF. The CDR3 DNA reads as TGTGCCAGCAGCTTGGCGCATGAGCAGTTCTTC. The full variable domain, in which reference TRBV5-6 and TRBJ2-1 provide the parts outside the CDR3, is DAGVTQSPTHLIKTRGQQVTLRCSPKSGHDTVSWYQQALGQGPQFIFQYYEEEERQRGNFPDRFSGHQFPNYSSELNVNALLLGDSALYLCASSLAHEQFFGPGTRLTVL.

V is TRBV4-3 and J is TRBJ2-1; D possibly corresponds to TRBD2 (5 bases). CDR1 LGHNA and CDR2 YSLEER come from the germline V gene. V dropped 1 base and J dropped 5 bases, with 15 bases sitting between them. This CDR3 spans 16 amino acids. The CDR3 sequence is CASSQGLRDKHNEQFF. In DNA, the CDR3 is TGCGCCAGCAGCCAAGGATTGAGGGATAAACACAATGAGCAGTTCTTC.

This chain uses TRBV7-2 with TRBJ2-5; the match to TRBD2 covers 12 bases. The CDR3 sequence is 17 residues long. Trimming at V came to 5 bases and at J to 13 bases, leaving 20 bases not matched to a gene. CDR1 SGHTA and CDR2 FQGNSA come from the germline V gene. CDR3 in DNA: TGTGCCAGCAGCCTGGTGGAGGGCGCTATACAGACTAGCGGGAGGTACTTC. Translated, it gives CASSLVEGAIQTSGRYF.

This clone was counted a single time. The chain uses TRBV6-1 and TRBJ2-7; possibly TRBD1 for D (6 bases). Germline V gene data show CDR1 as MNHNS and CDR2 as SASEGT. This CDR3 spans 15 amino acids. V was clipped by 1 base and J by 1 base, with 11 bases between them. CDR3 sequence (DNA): TGTGCCAGCAGTGAAGTGGGCAGGGGTTCCTACGAGCAGTACTTC. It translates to CASSEVGRGSYEQYF.

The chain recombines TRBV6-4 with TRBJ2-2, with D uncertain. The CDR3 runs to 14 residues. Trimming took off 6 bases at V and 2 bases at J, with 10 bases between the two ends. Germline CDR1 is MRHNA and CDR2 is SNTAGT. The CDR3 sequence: CASSFDYNTGELFF. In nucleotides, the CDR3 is TGTGCCAGCAGCTTCGATTACAACACCGGGGAGCTGTTTTTT.

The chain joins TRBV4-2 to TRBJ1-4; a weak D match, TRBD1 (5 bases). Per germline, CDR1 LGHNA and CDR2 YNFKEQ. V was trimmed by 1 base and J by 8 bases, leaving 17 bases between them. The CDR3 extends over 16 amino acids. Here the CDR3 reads CASSQVAVGGEEKLFF. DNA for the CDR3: TGTGCCAGCAGCCAAGTGGCGGTGGGGGGAGAGGAAAAACTGTTTTTT.

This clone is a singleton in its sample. CDR3 in amino acids: CASSRGVGPKNIQYF. The CDR3 nucleotides are TGTGCCAGCAGCCGGGGTGTTGGGCCCAAAAACATTCAGTACTTC. The V call is TRBV25-1, the J call TRBJ2-4; D is perhaps TRBD2 (5 bases). Trimming took off 6 bases at V and 2 bases at J, with 14 bases between the two ends. The CDR3 spans 15 residues. The germline gives CDR1 MGHDK, CDR2 SYGVNS.

The CDR3 nucleotides read TGTGCCAGCAGTTTTCTCTCCTACGAGCAGTACTTC. Its translation is CASSFLSYEQYF. This sequence joins TRBV27 and TRBJ2-5; D remains unclear. The DNA end is more similar to TRBJ2-7, so the J call may be wrong. Germline lookup yields CDR1 MNHEY and CDR2 SMNVEV (reference sequence). The CDR3 spans 12 residues.

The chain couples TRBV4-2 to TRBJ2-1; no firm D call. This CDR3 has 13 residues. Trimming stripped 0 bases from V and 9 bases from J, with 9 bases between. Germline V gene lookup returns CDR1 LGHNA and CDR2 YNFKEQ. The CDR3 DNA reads TGTGCCAGCAGCCAAGATTTGGGTGGTGAGCAGTTCTTC. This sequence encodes CASSQDLGGEQFF.

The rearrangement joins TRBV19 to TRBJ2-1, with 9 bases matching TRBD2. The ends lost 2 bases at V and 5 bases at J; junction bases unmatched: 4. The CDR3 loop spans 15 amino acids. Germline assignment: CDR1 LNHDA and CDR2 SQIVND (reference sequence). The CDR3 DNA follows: TGTGCCAGTAGTATATCAACTAGCGGGCACAATGAGCAGTTCTTC. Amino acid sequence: CASSISTSGHNEQFF. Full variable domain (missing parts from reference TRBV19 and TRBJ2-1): DGGITQSPKYLFRKEGQNVTLSCEQNLNHDAMYWYRQDPGQGLRLIYYSQIVNDFQKGDIAEGYSVSREKKESFPLTVTSAQKNPTAFYLCASSISTSGHNEQFFGPGTRLTVL.

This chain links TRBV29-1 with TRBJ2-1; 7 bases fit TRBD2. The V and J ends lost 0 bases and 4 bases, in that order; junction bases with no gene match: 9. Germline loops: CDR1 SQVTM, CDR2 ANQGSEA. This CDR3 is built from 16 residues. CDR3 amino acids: CSVEDLGLAAYNEQFF. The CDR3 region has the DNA TGCAGCGTTGAAGATTTAGGTCTAGCGGCTTACAATGAGCAGTTCTTC.

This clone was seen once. Here the CDR3 DNA reads TGTGCCAGCAGTATAGGGAGTTATAATGAAAAACTGTTTTTT. Protein product: CASSIGSYNEKLFF. V gene TRBV27 combines with J gene TRBJ1-4; D gene unclear. V was trimmed by 5 bases and J by 4 bases, leaving 11 bases between them. Germline CDR1 is MNHEY and CDR2 is SMNVEV (reference sequence). The CDR3 spans 14 residues.

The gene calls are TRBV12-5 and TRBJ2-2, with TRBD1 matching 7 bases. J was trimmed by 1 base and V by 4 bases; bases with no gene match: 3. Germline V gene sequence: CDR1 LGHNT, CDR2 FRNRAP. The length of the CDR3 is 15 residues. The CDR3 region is CASGWWTGNTGELFF. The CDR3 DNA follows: TGTGCTAGTGGTTGGTGGACAGGGAACACCGGGGAGCTGTTTTTT.